These T cell receptor beta chains were read from a single sample in a study of beta chain features in type 1 diabetes. Data came from immunoSEQ multiplex PCR; TCRdb stores just in-frame clones and leaves some out. The table records hundreds of thousands of clones, roughly 14% of them present only once. The specimen sequenced was naive CD4+ T cells from blood. These receptors were collected from a young man in good health. CDR3s include the opening cysteine and the closing phenylalanine or tryptophan. D genes are given only for firm matches. A row's size may be missing; if present it is once, few, many or a size class.

j_call v_call d_call clone_size cdr3_nt cdr3_aa
TRBJ1-4 TRBV4-1 TRBD1 few TGCGCCAGCAGCCTTCGGACAGGGACTAATGAAAAACTGTTTTTT CASSLRTGTNEKLFF
TRBJ2-5 TRBV11-3 TRBD1 . TGTGCCAGCAGCGCCGGGACAGAGCAAGAGACCCAGTACTTC CASSAGTEQETQYF
TRBJ1-1 TRBV5-1 . few TGCGCCAGCAGCTTGTGGGGAGAGGGGAACACTGAAGCTTTCTTT CASSLWGEGNTEAFF
TRBJ1-4 TRBV13 . few TGTGCCAGCAGCTTACGGACATGGGACAATTGGGATGAAAAACTGTTTTTT CASSLRTWDNWDEKLFF
TRBJ1-1 TRBV2 . few TGTGCCAGCAGGGTTTTTCGAGCTTTCTTT CASRVFRAFF
TRBJ2-3 TRBV29-1 . . TGCAGCGTTGAAAAGGGCAGGAGCATAGATACGCAGTATTTT CSVEKGRSIDTQYF
TRBJ2-7 TRBV13 . . TGTGCCAGCAGGAGCCGGGGGACGGTGGAGCAGTACTTC CASRSRGTVEQYF
TRBJ1-1 TRBV7-3 . . TGTGCCAGCAGCTTAAAGCGGGGGTCCCCTGAAGCTTTCTTT CASSLKRGSPEAFF
TRBJ2-1 TRBV9 TRBD1 few TGTGCCAGCAGCACGACTACAGGGGGCTCGTACAATGAGCAGTTCTTC CASSTTTGGSYNEQFF
TRBJ1-2 TRBV4-2 . . TGTGCCAGCAGCCAAGACCAGTCTCCCTATGGCTACACCTTC CASSQDQSPYGYTF
TRBJ2-7 TRBV11-2 . . TGTGCCAGCAGCTTAAGGGATAGGCGCGAGCAGTACTTC CASSLRDRREQYF
TRBJ1-5 TRBV19 . few TGTGCCAGTACCCTTAGAGGAGTGGACAATCAGCCCCAGCATTTT CASTLRGVDNQPQHF
TRBJ2-2 TRBV30 . few TGTGCCTGGAGGCGGGACGGATACACCGGGGAGCTGTTTTTT CAWRRDGYTGELFF
TRBJ1-2 TRBV9 TRBD1 . TGTGCCAGCAGCCCGAGTCCACAGGGGAACTATGGCTACACCTTC CASSPSPQGNYGYTF
TRBJ2-6 TRBV7-3 . . TGTGCCAGCAGCGACTCAGGGGTCTCTGGGGCCAACGTCCTGACTTTC CASSDSGVSGANVLTF
TRBJ1-2 TRBV7-2 . few TGTGCCAGCAGCTTAGAAGTCCAGGCGGACTATGGCTACACCTTC CASSLEVQADYGYTF
TRBJ1-2 TRBV5-1 . . TGCGCCAGCAGCTTGGACCAACCCGGGGGCTACACCTTC CASSLDQPGGYTF
TRBJ1-6 TRBV2 TRBD1 . TGTGCCAGCAGGGCCGGACAGGGCCAGCCCCAGCCACCCCTCCACTTT CASRAGQGQPQPPLHF
TRBJ2-1 TRBV4-3 TRBD2 few TGCGCCAGCAGCCCACTTTTAGCGGGAGCCTACAATGAGCAGTTCTTC CASSPLLAGAYNEQFF
TRBJ1-1 TRBV6-5 TRBD1 . TGTGCCAGCAGAAAAGGACAGGGGAACACTGAAGCTTTCTTT CASRKGQGNTEAFF
TRBJ2-3 TRBV27 TRBD2 . TGTGCCAGCAGTACGACTAGCGGGGGGCCTGATACGCAGTATTTT CASSTTSGGPDTQYF
TRBJ2-4 TRBV14 . . TGTGCCAGCAGCCAAGGGGGACTTTCGGGAGCCAAAAACATTCAGTACTTC CASSQGGLSGAKNIQYF
TRBJ2-7 TRBV27 . . TGTGCCAGCAGTTTCCGGGGACGACCGTACGAGCAGTACTTC CASSFRGRPYEQYF
TRBJ2-7 TRBV7-2 TRBD1 . TGTGCCAGCAGCCGCTTAGGGACAGGGGGGCACTACGAGCAGTACTTC CASSRLGTGGHYEQYF
TRBJ2-2 TRBV20-1 TRBD2 few TGCAGTGCCACTAGCGCCGGGGAGCTGTTTTTT CSATSAGELFF
TRBJ1-2 TRBV10-3 TRBD1 . TGTGCCGTACTTTCCCGGGACAGGGAATGGGGCTACACCTTC CAVLSRDREWGYTF
TRBJ1-2 TRBV6-6 . . TGTGCCAGCAGTCACCCGATTGGGGACCTGGCCTATGGCTACACCTTC CASSHPIGDLAYGYTF
TRBJ1-1 TRBV19 . few TGTGCCAGTAGTATAGATAGGAACACTGAAGCTTTCTTT CASSIDRNTEAFF
TRBJ2-2 TRBV30 . . TGTGCCTGGAGAGCTCGTGGCACCGGGGAGCTGTTTTTT CAWRARGTGELFF
TRBJ2-6 TRBV5-1 TRBD1 . TGCGCCAGCAGCTTGGACGGCGCCGGGACAGCGAGATCTGGGGCCAACGTCCTGACTTTC CASSLDGAGTARSGANVLTF
TRBJ2-7 TRBV2 . . TGTGCCAGCAGTGAAAGGCAGTTCACCTACGAGCAGTACTTC CASSERQFTYEQYF
TRBJ2-5 TRBV7-2 . once TGTGCCAGCAGCTTAGGTCAGAAACAGACCCAGTACTTC CASSLGQKQTQYF
TRBJ2-1 TRBV5-6 . . TGTGCCAGCACTGACGGGACTCTTCGCGATGAGCAGTTCTTC CASTDGTLRDEQFF
TRBJ2-7 TRBV18 . few TGTGCCAGCTCACCAGGGCTTGGGGGAGAGCAGTACTTC CASSPGLGGEQYF
TRBJ1-2 TRBV4-1 TRBD1 few TGCGCCAGCAGCCAAGATCGAGCCAGGGGGCCTACTAACTATGGCTACACCTTC CASSQDRARGPTNYGYTF
TRBJ2-3 TRBV5-1 . . TGCGCCAGCAGCAGGGCTAGCACAGATACGCAGTATTTT CASSRASTDTQYF
TRBJ2-1 TRBV25-1 TRBD2 . TGTGCCAGCAGTGACAGGACTAGCGGGCTGAATAATGAGCAGTTCTTC CASSDRTSGLNNEQFF
TRBJ2-5 TRBV30 . few TGTGCCTGGAGTGGTGGCCAGGCCCAAGAGACCCAGTACTTC CAWSGGQAQETQYF
TRBJ2-5 TRBV2 . . TGTGCCACAGCACTGGGACTTGTAGAGACCCAGTACTTC CATALGLVETQYF
TRBJ2-4 TRBV7-9 . . TGTGCCAGCAGCTCAGGACCCACGAACATTCAGTACTTC CASSSGPTNIQYF
TRBJ2-1 TRBV5-1 . few TGCGCCAGCAGCTCGGAGGGGTTCGGCCAGATTGAGCAGTTCTTC CASSSEGFGQIEQFF
TRBJ2-1 TRBV2 . . TGTGCCAGCAAACCGTCATTCCTAAGCTCCTACAATGAGCAGTTCTTC CASKPSFLSSYNEQFF
TRBJ2-1 TRBV2 . . TGTGCCAGCAGCTGGACTCTGCAGTTCTTC CASSWTLQFF
TRBJ1-1 TRBV14 . . TGTGCCAGCAGCCAAGACCTGTTTAGGGGATCCGAAGCTTTCTTT CASSQDLFRGSEAFF
TRBJ2-3 TRBV12-5 TRBD1 . TGTGCTAGTGGCTCCGGACAGGGCACAGATACGCAGTATTTT CASGSGQGTDTQYF
TRBJ2-2 TRBV2 . . TGTGCCAGCAGTGAGGACCCGGTGGACGGGGAGCTGTTTTTT CASSEDPVDGELFF
TRBJ2-3 TRBV5-6 . . TGTGCCAGCAGCTTGGTTTGGGGGGCCACAGATACGCAGTATTTT CASSLVWGATDTQYF
TRBJ2-7 TRBV7-2 . . TGTGCCAGCAGTTATCGCAGGGAAACCTACGAGCAGTACTTC CASSYRRETYEQYF
TRBJ1-1 TRBV6-6 . . TGTGCCAGCAGTTACACAGGGATTGAGAGGGCCTCTGAAGCTTTCTTT CASSYTGIERASEAFF
TRBJ2-7 TRBV2 TRBD2 . TGTGCCAGCAGGGCGACTAGCTCCCTTGGGGAGCAGTACTTC CASRATSSLGEQYF
TRBJ1-2 TRBV5-4 TRBD1 few TGTGCCAGCAGCATACAGGGGAACTATGGCTACACCTTC CASSIQGNYGYTF
TRBJ1-6 TRBV5-4 . . TGTGCCAGCAGGTACCGTTCTTTGGGAGAAAATTCACCCCTCCACTTT CASRYRSLGENSPLHF
TRBJ2-5 TRBV7-3 . . TGTGCCAGCAGCTTATATGGTGGTGAGACCCAGTACTTC CASSLYGGETQYF
TRBJ2-2 TRBV4-3 TRBD1 few TGCGCCAGCAGCCAAGATTGGACGAGACAGGGGGCGCTTATCTCCGGGGAGCTGTTTTTT CASSQDWTRQGALISGELFF
TRBJ2-1 TRBV7-9 TRBD2 . TGTGCCAGCAGCCAAACTAGCGGGGGGGCGGATGAGCAGTTCTTC CASSQTSGGADEQFF